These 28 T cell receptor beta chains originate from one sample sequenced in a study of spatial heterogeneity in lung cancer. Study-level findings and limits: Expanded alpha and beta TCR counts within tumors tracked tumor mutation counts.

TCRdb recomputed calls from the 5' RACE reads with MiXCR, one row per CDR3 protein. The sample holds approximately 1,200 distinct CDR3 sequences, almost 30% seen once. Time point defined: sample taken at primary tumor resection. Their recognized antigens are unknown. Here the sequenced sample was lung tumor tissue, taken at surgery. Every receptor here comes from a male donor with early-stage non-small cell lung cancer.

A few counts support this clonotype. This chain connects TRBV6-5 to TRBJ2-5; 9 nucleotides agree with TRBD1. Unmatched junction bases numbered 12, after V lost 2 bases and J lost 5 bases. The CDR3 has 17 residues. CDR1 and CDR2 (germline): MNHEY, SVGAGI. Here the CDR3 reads CASSYATGGALGETQYF. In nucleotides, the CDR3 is TGTGCCAGCAGTTACGCCACAGGGGGCGCACTCGGGGAGACCCAGTACTTC.

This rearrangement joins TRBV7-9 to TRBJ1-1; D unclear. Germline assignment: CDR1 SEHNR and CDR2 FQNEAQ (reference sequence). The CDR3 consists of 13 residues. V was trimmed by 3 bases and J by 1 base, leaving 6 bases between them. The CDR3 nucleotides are TGTGCCAGCAGCTTGCCGCCGAACACTGAAGCTTTCTTT. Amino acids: CASSLPPNTEAFF.

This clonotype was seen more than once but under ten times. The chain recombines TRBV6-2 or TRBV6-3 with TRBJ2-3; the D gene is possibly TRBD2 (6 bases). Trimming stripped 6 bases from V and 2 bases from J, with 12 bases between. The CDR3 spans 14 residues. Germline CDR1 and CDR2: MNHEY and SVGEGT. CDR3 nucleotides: TGTGCCAGCAGCGGCGGGGACTCCACAGATACGCAGTATTTT. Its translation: CASSGGDSTDTQYF.

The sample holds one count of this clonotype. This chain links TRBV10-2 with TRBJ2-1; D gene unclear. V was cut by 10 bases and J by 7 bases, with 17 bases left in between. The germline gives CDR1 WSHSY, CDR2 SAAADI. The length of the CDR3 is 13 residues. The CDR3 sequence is CATRDPSVNEQFF. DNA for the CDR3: TGCGCCACCAGAGACCCTAGTGTGAATGAGCAGTTCTTC.

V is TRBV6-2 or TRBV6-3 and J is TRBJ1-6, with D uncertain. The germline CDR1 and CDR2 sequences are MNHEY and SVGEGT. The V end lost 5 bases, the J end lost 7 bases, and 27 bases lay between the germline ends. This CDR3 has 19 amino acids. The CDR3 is CASSKLPRRHLARNSPLHF. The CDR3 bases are TGTGCCAGCAGTAAACTCCCTCGAAGACACCTCGCGAGAAATTCACCCCTCCACTTT.

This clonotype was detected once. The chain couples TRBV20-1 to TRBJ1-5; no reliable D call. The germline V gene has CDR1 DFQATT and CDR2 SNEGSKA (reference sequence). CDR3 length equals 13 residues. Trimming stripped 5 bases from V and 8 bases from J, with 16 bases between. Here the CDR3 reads CSAGRGRVEPQHF. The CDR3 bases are TGCAGTGCTGGGCGAGGGAGAGTAGAGCCCCAGCATTTT.

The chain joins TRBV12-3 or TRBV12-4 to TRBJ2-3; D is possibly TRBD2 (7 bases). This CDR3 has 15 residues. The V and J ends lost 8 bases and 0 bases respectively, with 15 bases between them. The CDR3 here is CASGPGGHSTDTQYF. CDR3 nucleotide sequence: TGTGCCAGCGGGCCCGGGGGGCATAGCACAGATACGCAGTATTTT.

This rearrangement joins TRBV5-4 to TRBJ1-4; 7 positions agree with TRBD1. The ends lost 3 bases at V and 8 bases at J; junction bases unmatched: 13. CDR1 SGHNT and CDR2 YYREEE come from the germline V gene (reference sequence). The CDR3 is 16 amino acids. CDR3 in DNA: TGTGCCAGCAGCTCGAAAGGGAGGGGGCTCGGCGAAAAACTGTTTTTT. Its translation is CASSSKGRGLGEKLFF.

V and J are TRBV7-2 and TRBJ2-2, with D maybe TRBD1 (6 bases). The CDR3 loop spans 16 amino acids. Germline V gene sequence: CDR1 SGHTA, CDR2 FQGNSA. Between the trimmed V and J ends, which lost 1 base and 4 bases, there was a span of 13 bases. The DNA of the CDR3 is TGTGCCAGCAGCTTAGTTGGGGGCCTGGGCACCGGGGAGCTGTTTTTT. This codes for CASSLVGGLGTGELFF.

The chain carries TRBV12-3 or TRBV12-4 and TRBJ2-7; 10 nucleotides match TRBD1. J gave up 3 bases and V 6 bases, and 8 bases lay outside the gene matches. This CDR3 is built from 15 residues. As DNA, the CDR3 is TGTGCCAGCAGGCCCGGGACAGGGGCCATCTACGAGCAGTACTTC. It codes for CASRPGTGAIYEQYF.

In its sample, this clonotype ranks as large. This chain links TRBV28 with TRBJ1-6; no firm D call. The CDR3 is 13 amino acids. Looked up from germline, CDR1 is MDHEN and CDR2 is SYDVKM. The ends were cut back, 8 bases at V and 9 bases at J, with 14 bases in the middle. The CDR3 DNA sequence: TGTGCCAGCGGAGACATCCGGGGTTCACCCCTCCACTTT. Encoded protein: CASGDIRGSPLHF. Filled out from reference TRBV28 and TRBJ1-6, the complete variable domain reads DVKVTQSSRYLVKRTGEKVFLECVQDMDHENMFWYRQDPGLGLRLIYFSYDVKMKEKGDIPEGYSVSREKKERFSLILESASTNQTSMYLCASGDIRGSPLHFGNGTRLTVT.

The CDR3 here is CASRGAGRGSEQYF. In DNA form, the CDR3 reads TGTGCCAGCAGAGGAGCAGGGCGCGGATCCGAGCAGTACTTC. The chain has TRBV2 and TRBJ2-7; possibly TRBD1 for D (5 bases). The CDR3 has 14 amino acids. Per germline, CDR1 SNHLY and CDR2 FYNNEI. Trimming removed 6 bases at V and 6 bases at J, with 18 bases between.

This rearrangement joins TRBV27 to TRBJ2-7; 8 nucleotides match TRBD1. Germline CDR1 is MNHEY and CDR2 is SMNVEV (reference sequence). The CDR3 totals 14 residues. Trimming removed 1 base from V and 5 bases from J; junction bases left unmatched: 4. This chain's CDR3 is CASSLLDRAHEQYF. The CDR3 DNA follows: TGTGCCAGCAGTTTATTGGACAGGGCCCACGAGCAGTACTTC.

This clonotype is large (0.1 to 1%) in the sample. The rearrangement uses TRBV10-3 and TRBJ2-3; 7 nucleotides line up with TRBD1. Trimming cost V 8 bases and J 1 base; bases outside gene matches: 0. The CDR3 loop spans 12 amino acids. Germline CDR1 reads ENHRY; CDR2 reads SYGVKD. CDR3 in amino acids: CAIGQGTDTQYF. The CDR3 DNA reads TGTGCCATCGGACAGGGCACAGATACGCAGTATTTT.

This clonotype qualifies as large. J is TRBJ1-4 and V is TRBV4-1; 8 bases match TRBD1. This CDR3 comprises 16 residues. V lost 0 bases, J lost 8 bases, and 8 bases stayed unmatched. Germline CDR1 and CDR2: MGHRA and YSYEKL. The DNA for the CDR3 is TGCGCCAGCAGCCAAGATCGGGGGACAGGACGGGAAAAACTGTTTTTT. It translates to CASSQDRGTGREKLFF.

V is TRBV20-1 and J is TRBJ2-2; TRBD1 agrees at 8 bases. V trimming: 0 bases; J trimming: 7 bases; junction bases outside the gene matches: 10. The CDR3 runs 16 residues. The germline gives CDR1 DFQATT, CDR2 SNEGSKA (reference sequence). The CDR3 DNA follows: TGCAGTGCTAGAGACATGGGCAGGGGGCAAAACGGGGAGCTGTTTTTT. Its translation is CSARDMGRGQNGELFF.

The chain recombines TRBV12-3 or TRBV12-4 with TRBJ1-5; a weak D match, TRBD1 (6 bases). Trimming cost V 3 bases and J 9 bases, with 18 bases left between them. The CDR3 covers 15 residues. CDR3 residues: CASSLYREPIRPQHF. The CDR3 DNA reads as TGTGCCAGCAGTTTGTACAGGGAGCCCATTCGGCCCCAGCATTTT.

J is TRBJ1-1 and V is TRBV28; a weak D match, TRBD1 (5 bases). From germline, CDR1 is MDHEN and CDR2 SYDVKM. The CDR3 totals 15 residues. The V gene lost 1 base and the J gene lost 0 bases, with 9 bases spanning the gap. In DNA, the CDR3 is TGTGCCAGCAGTTTATACGGGGCCATGAACACTGAAGCTTTCTTT. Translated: CASSLYGAMNTEAFF. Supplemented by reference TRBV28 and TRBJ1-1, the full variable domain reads DVKVTQSSRYLVKRTGEKVFLECVQDMDHENMFWYRQDPGLGLRLIYFSYDVKMKEKGDIPEGYSVSREKKERFSLILESASTNQTSMYLCASSLYGAMNTEAFFGQGTRLTVV.

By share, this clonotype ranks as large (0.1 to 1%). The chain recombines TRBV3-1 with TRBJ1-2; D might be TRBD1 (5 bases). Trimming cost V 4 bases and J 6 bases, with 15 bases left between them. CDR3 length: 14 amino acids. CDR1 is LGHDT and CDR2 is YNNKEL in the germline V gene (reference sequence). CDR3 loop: CASSPLGRVDGYTF. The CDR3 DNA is TGTGCCAGCAGCCCCCTAGGCAGGGTGGATGGCTACACCTTC.

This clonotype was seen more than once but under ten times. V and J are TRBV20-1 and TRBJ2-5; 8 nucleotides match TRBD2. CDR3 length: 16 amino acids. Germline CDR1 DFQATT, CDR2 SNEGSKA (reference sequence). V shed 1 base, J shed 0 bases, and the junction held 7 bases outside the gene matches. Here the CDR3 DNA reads TGCAGTGCTAGAGCATGGCTAGCGGGCCACCAAGAGACCCAGTACTTC. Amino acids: CSARAWLAGHQETQYF.

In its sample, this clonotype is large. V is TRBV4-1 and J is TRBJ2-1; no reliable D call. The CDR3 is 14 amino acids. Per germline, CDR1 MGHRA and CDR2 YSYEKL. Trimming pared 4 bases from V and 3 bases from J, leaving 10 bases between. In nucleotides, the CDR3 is TGCGCCAGCAGCCCCCCCCGGAACTACAATGAGCAGTTCTTC. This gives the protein CASSPPRNYNEQFF.

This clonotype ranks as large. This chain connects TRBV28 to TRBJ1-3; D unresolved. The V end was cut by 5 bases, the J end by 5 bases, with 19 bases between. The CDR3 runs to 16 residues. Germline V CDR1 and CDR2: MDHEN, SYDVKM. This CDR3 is CASSPLDGKGRNTIYF. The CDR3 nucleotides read TGTGCCAGCAGTCCACTGGACGGGAAGGGAAGAAACACCATATATTTT.

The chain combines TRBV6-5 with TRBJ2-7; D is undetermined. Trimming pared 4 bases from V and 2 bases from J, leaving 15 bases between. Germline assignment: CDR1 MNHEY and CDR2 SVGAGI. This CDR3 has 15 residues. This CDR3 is CASSSGPLLPYEQYF. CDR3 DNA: TGTGCCAGCAGTTCGGGCCCTCTACTACCCTACGAGCAGTACTTC.

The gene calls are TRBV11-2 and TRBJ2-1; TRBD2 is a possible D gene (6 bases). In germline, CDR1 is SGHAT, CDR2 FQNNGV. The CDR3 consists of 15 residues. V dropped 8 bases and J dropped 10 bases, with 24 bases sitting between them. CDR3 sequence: CASSGGALVRLEQFF. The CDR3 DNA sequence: TGTGCCAGCTCCGGAGGGGCCCTAGTCCGTTTGGAGCAGTTCTTC. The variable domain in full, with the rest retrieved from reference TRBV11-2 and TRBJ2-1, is EAGVAQSPRYKIIEKRQSVAFWCNPISGHATLYWYQQILGQGPKLLIQFQNNGVVDDSQLPKDRFSAERLKGVDSTLKIQPAKLEDSAVYLCASSGGALVRLEQFFGPGTRLTVL.

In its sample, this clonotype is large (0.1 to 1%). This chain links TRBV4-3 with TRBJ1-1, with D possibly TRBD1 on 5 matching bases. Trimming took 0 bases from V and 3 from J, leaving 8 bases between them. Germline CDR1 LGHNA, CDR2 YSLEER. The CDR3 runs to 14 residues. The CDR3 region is CASSQDLGDTEAFF. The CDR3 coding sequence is TGCGCCAGCAGCCAAGATCTGGGGGACACTGAAGCTTTCTTT.

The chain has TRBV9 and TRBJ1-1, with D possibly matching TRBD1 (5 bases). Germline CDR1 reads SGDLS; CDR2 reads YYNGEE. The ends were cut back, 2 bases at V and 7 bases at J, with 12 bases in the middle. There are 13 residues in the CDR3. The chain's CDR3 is CASSVRDGSEAFF. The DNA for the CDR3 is TGTGCCAGCAGCGTCCGGGACGGAAGTGAAGCTTTCTTT. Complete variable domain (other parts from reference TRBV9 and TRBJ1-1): DSGVTQTPKHLITATGQRVTLRCSPRSGDLSVYWYQQSLDQGLQFLIQYYNGEERAKGNILERFSAQQFPDLHSELNLSSLELGDSALYFCASSVRDGSEAFFGQGTRLTVV.

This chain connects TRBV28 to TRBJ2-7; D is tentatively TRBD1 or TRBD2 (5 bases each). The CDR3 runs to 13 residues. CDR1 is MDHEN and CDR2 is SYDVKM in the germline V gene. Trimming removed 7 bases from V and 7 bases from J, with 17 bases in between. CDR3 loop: CASTSLGTGEQYF. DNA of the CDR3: TGTGCCAGCACCTCCCTCGGGACGGGTGAGCAGTACTTC.

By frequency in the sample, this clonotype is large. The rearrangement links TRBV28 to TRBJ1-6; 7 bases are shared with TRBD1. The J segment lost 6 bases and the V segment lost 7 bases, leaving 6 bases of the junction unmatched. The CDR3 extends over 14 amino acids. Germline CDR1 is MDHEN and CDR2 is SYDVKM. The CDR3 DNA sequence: TGTGCCAGCACCTACGACAGGGTTAATTCACCCCTCCACTTT. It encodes CASTYDRVNSPLHF.